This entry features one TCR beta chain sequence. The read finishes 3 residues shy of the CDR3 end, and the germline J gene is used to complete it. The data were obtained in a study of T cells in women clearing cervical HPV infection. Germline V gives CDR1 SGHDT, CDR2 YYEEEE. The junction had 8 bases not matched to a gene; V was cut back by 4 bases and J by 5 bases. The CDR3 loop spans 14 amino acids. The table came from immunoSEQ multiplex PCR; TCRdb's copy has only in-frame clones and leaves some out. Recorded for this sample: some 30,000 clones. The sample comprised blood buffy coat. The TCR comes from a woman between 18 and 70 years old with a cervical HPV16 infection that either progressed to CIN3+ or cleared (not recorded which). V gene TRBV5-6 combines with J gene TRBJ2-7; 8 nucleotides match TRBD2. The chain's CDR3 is CASSPGLGSHEQYF. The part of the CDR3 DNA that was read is TGTGCCAGCAGCCCGGGACTAGGCTCTCACGAG.